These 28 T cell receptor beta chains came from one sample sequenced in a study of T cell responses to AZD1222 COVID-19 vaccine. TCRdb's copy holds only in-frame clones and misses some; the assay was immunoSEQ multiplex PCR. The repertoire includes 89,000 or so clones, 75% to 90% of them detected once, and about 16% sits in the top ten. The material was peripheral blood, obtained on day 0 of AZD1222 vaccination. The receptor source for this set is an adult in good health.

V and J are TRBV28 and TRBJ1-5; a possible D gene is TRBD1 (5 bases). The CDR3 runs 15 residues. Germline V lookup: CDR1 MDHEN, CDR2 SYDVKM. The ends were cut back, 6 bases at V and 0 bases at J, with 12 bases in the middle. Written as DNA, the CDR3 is TGTGCCAGCAGACCCGGGGGGAATAGCAATCAGCCCCAGCATTTT. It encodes CASRPGGNSNQPQHF.

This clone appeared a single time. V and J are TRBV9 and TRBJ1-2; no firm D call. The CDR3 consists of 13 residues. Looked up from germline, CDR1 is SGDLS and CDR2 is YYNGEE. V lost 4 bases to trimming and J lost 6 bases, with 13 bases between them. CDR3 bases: TGTGCCAGCAGCTACAAGGCGGCGGATGGCTACACCTTC. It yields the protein CASSYKAADGYTF.

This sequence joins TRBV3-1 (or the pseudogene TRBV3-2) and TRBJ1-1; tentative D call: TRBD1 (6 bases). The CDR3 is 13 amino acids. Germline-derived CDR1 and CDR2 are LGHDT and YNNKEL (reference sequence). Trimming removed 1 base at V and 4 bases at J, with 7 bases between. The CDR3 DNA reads TGTGCCAGCAGCCAAGCAGGGGTCACTGAAGCTTTCTTT. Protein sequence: CASSQAGVTEAFF.

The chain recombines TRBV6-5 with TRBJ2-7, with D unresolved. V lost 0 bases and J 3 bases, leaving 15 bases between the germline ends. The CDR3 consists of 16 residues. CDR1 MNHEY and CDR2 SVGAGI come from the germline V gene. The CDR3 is CASSYSKETTYYEQYF. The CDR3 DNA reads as TGTGCCAGCAGTTACTCGAAAGAGACAACCTACTACGAGCAGTACTTC.

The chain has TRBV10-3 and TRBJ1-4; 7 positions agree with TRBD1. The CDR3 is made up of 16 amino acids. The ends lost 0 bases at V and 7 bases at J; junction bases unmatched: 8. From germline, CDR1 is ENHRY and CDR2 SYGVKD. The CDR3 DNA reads TGTGCCATCAGTGAGTCTCCAACAGGGGTTGGTGAAAAACTGTTTTTT. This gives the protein CAISESPTGVGEKLFF.

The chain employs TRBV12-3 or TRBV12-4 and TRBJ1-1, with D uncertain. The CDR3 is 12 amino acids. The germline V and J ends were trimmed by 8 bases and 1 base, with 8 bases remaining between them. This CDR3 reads CASGKQNTEAFF. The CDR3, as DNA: TGTGCCAGCGGGAAGCAGAACACTGAAGCTTTCTTT.

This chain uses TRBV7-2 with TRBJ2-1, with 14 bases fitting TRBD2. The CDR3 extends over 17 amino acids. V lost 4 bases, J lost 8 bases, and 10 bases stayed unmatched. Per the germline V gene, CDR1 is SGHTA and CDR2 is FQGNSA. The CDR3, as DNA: TGTGCCAGCAGCTGGCCGACTAGCGGGAGGGCCAACCATGAGCAGTTCTTC. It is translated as CASSWPTSGRANHEQFF.

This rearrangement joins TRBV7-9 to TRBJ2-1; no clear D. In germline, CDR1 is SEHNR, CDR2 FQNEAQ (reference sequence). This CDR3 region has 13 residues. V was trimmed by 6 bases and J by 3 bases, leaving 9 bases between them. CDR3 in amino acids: CASSPTDYNEQFF. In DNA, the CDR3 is TGTGCCAGCAGTCCCACAGACTACAATGAGCAGTTCTTC.

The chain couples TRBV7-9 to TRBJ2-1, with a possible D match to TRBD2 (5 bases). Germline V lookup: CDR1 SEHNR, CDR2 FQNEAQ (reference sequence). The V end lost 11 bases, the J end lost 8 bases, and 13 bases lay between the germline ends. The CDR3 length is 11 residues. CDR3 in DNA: TGTGCCTGGTCTTTGAGGGATGAGCAGTTCTTC. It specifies CAWSLRDEQFF. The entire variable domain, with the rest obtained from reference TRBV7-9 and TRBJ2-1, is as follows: DTGVSQNPRHKITKRGQNVTFRCDPISEHNRLYWYRQTLGQGPEFLTYFQNEAQLEKSRLLSDRFSAERPKGSFSTLEIQRTEQGDSAMYLCAWSLRDEQFFGPGTRLTVL.

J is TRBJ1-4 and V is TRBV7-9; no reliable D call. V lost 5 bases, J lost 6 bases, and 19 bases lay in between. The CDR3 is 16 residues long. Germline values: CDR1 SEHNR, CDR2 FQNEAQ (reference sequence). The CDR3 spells CASSRPPGRTYEKLFF. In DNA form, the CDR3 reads TGTGCCAGCAGCCGTCCTCCCGGGCGAACGTATGAAAAACTGTTTTTT.

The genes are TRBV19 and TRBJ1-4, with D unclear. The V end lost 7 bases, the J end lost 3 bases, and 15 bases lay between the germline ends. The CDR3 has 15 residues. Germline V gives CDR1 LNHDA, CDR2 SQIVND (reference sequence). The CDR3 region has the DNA TGTGCCAGTACAAACCGAGGGAGCCCTAATGAAAAACTGTTTTTT. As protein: CASTNRGSPNEKLFF.

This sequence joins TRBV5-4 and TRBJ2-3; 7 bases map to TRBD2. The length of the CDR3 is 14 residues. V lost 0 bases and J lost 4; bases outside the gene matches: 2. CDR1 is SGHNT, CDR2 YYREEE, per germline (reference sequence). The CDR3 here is CASSLASGADTQYF. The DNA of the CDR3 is TGTGCCAGCAGCTTGGCTAGCGGAGCAGATACGCAGTATTTT.

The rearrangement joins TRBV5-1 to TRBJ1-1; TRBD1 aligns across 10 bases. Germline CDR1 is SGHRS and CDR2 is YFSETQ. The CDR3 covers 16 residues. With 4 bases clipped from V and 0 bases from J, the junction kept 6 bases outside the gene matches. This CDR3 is CASSIGTGAMNTEAFF. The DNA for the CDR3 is TGCGCCAGCAGCATTGGGACAGGGGCTATGAACACTGAAGCTTTCTTT.

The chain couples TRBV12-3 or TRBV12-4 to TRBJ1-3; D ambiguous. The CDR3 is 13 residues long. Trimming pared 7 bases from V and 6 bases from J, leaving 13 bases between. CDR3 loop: CASKAPPPNTIYF. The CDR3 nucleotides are TGTGCCAGCAAAGCCCCCCCGCCAAACACCATATATTTT.

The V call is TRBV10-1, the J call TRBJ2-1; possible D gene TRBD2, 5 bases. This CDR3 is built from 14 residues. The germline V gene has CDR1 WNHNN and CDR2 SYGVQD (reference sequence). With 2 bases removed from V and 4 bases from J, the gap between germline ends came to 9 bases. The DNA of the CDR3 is TGCGCCAGCAGTGAGCGGGGAAGGTACAATGAGCAGTTCTTC. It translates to CASSERGRYNEQFF.

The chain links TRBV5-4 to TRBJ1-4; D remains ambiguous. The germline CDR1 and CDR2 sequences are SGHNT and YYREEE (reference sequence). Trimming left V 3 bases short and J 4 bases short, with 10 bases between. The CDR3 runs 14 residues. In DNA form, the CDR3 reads TGTGCCAGCAGCTCACCTGGGCATAATGAAAAACTGTTTTTT. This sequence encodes CASSSPGHNEKLFF.

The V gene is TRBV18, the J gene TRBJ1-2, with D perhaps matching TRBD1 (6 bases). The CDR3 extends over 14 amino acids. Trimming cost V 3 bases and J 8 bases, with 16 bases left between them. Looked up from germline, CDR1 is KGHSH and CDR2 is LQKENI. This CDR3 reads CASSPGSQGYGYTF. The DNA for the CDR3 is TGTGCCAGCTCACCTGGCTCTCAGGGGTACGGCTACACCTTC.

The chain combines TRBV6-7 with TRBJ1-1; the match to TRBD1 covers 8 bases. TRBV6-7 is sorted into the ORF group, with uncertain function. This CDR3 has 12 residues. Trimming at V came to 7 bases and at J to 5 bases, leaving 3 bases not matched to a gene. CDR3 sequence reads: CASKQGATEAFF. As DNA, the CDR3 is TGTGCCAGCAAGCAGGGGGCAACTGAAGCTTTCTTT.

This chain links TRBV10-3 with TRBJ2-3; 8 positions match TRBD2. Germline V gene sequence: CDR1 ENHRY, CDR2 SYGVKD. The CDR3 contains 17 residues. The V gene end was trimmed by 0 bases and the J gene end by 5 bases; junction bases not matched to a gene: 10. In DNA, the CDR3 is TGTGCCATCAGTGAGTCGGTTGGCGCGGGAGGAGGAGATACGCAGTATTTT. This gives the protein CAISESVGAGGGDTQYF.

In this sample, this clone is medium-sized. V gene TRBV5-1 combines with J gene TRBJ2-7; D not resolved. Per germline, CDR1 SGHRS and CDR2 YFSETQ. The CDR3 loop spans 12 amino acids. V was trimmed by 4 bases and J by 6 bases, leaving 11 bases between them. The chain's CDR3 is CASSPHGPEQYF. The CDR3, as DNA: TGCGCCAGCAGCCCCCACGGGCCCGAGCAGTACTTC.

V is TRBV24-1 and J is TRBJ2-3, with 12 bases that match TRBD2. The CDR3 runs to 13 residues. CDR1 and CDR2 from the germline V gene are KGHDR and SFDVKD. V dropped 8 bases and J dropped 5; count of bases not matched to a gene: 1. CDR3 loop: CATTSGREDTQYF. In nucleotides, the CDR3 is TGTGCCACCACTAGCGGGAGGGAAGATACGCAGTATTTT.

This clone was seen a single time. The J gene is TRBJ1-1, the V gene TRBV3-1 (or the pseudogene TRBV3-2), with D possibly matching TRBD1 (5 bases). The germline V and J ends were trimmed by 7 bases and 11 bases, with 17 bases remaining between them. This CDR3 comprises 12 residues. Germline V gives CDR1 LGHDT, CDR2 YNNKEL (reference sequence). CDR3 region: CASNKGTTGAFF. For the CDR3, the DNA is TGTGCCAGCAACAAAGGGACGACTGGGGCTTTCTTT.

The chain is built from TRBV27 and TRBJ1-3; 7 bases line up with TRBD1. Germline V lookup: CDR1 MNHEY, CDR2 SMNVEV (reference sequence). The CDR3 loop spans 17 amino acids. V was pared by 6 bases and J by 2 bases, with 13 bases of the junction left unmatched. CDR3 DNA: TGTGCCAGCAGACCACTCCAAACAGGGGTGGCTGGAAACACCATATATTTT. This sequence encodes CASRPLQTGVAGNTIYF.

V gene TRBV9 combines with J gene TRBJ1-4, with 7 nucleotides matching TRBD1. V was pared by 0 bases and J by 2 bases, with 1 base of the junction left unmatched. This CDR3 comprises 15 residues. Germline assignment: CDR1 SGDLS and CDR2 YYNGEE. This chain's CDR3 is CASSVGQGTNEKLFF. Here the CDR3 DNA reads TGTGCCAGCAGCGTAGGACAGGGTACTAATGAAAAACTGTTTTTT.

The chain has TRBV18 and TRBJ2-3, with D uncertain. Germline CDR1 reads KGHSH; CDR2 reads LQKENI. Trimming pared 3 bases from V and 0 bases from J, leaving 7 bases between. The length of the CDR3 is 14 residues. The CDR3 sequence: CASSPLPSTDTQYF. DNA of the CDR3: TGTGCCAGCTCACCCCTACCTAGCACAGATACGCAGTATTTT.

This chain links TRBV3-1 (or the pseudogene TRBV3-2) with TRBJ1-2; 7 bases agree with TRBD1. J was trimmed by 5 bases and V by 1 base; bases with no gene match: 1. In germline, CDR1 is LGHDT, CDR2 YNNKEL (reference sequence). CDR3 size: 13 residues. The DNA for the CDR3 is TGTGCCAGCAGCCAAGGGGACAGTTATGGCTACACCTTC. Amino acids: CASSQGDSYGYTF.

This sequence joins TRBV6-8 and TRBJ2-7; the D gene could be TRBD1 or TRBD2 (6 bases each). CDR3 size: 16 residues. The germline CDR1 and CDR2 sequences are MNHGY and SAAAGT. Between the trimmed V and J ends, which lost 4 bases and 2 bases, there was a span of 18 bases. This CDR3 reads CASSFRRDTGAYEQYF. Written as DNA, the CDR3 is TGTGCCAGCAGTTTCAGGCGGGACACGGGTGCCTACGAGCAGTACTTC.

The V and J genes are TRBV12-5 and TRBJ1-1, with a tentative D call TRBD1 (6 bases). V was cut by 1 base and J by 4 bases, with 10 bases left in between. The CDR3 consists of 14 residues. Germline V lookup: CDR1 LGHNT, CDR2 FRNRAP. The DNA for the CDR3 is TGTGCTAGTGGTTTGGCAGGGGTTGCCACTGAAGCTTTCTTT. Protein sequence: CASGLAGVATEAFF.